These T cell receptor beta chains were read from a single sample in a study of CD8 T cells in ankylosing spondylitis. TCRdb called the 5' RACE reads again in MiXCR, with one record for every CDR3 protein. Of about 540,000 distinct CDR3 sequences listed, roughly 13% are singletons. The sequenced sample was blood, either unsorted or a sorted T cell fraction (not recorded which). The source of these receptors is a male donor with ankylosing spondylitis. Both conserved end residues are part of each CDR3. Fields, in order: D gene, V gene, clone size, J gene, CDR3 protein, CDR3 DNA. A D gene is named only where the DNA matches it firmly. Not every row has a clone size; where given, it reads once, few, many or a size class.

TRBD1	TRBV24-1	few	TRBJ2-1	CATSDRDRGRPGEQFF	TGTGCCACCAGTGACAGGGACAGGGGGCGGCCGGGTGAGCAGTTCTTC
-	TRBV2	-	TRBJ2-5	CASAYQETQYF	TGTGCCAGCGCGTACCAAGAGACCCAGTACTTC
-	TRBV5-1	many	TRBJ2-3	CASSFRGLPGDTQYF	TGCGCCAGCAGCTTCAGGGGCCTACCGGGAGATACGCAGTATTTT
-	TRBV10-3	few	TRBJ1-3	CAISVHTRGNTIYF	TGTGCCATCAGTGTGCACACCAGAGGAAACACCATATATTTT
-	TRBV27	-	TRBJ1-4	CASRDKGKLFF	TGTGCCAGCAGGGACAAAGGAAAACTGTTTTTT
TRBD1	TRBV20-1	few	TRBJ1-4	CSARVAQGAGRSLNEKLFF	TGCAGTGCTAGAGTGGCACAGGGGGCAGGCAGGTCGCTGAATGAAAAACTGTTTTTT
-	TRBV7-2	-	TRBJ1-2	CASTIRAGVQGYGYTF	TGTGCCAGCACTATAAGGGCAGGGGTCCAGGGCTATGGCTACACCTTC
-	TRBV12-3/TRBV12-4	-	TRBJ1-2	CASNSPGSLNGYTF	TGTGCCAGCAATTCTCCAGGGTCCCTGAATGGCTACACCTTC
-	TRBV20-1	-	TRBJ2-7	CSAAPGFTYEQYF	TGCAGTGCCGCCCCCGGGTTCACCTACGAGCAGTACTTC
TRBD2	TRBV5-1	many	TRBJ2-1	CASSLGAGASYNEQFF	TGCGCCAGCAGCTTGGGTGCGGGAGCGTCCTACAATGAGCAGTTCTTC
-	TRBV7-8	many	TRBJ2-3	CASLASSQTGTQYF	TGTGCCAGCTTAGCTAGCTCCCAGACGGGTACGCAGTATTTT
-	TRBV10-3	few	TRBJ2-1	CAISESRGRFYNEQFF	TGTGCCATCAGTGAGTCCCGGGGGAGGTTCTACAATGAGCAGTTCTTC
TRBD2	TRBV5-1	few	TRBJ2-7	CASSPKRTSGGYEQYF	TGCGCCAGCAGCCCCAAGCGGACTAGCGGGGGCTACGAGCAGTACTTC
-	TRBV12-3/TRBV12-4	few	TRBJ2-2	CASSPGTLITGELFF	TGTGCCAGCAGCCCTGGGACCTTAATCACCGGGGAGCTGTTTTTT
-	TRBV6-6	few	TRBJ1-4	CASRENEKLFF	TGTGCCAGCCGGGAGAATGAAAAACTGTTTTTT
-	TRBV10-2	few	TRBJ2-3	CASSESGRADTQYF	TGCGCCAGCAGTGAGTCTGGCAGGGCGGATACGCAGTATTTT
TRBD2	TRBV5-1	few	TRBJ2-5	CASSLRLAEAQETQYF	TGCGCCAGCAGCCTAAGACTAGCGGAGGCCCAAGAGACCCAGTACTTC
-	TRBV24-1	-	TRBJ2-7	CATSDWTENEQYF	TGTGCCACCAGTGACTGGACAGAAAACGAGCAGTACTTC
-	TRBV5-1	many	TRBJ2-3	CASSDQTDTQYF	TGCGCCAGCAGCGACCAAACAGATACGCAGTATTTT
TRBD1	TRBV12-3/TRBV12-4	-	TRBJ2-1	CASSFGTGGDEQFF	TGTGCCAGCAGTTTCGGGACAGGGGGCGATGAGCAGTTCTTC
-	TRBV7-9	-	TRBJ1-1	CASSLESLGAFF	TGTGCCAGCAGCTTAGAGTCGTTAGGAGCTTTCTTT
-	TRBV19	-	TRBJ2-5	CASSMREETQYF	TGTGCCAGTAGTATGAGGGAAGAGACCCAGTACTTC
-	TRBV20-1	few	TRBJ1-2	CSVKREIYGYTF	TGCAGTGTTAAGAGGGAGATCTATGGCTACACCTTC
TRBD2	TRBV27	-	TRBJ2-7	CATQPGTSGSREQYF	TGTGCCACCCAACCCGGGACTAGCGGGAGTCGCGAGCAGTACTTC
TRBD1	TRBV20-1	-	TRBJ2-7	CSASGTGGSYEQYF	TGCAGTGCTTCCGGGACAGGGGGATCCTACGAGCAGTACTTC
-	TRBV20-1	few	TRBJ2-3	CSVRRTDTQYF	TGCAGTGTAAGACGCACAGATACGCAGTATTTT
-	TRBV24-1	-	TRBJ2-1	CATSVSRVGEQFF	TGTGCCACCAGTGTTTCTAGGGTCGGTGAGCAGTTCTTC
-	TRBV6-5	-	TRBJ2-3	CASSYSKDFYTDTQYF	TGTGCCAGCAGTTACTCTAAGGACTTTTACACAGATACGCAGTATTTT
-	TRBV15	-	TRBJ2-5	CATSRDTGSQETQYF	TGTGCCACCAGCAGAGATACGGGGAGCCAAGAGACCCAGTACTTC
TRBD2	TRBV20-1	-	TRBJ2-1	CSARRVSGIRSYNEQFF	TGCAGTGCGCGCAGGGTTAGCGGGATCCGTTCCTACAATGAGCAGTTCTTC
-	TRBV7-8	-	TRBJ2-3	CASSFSRGGGHTDTQYF	TGTGCCAGCAGCTTCAGTAGGGGGGGAGGGCACACAGATACGCAGTATTTT
TRBD2	TRBV7-9	few	TRBJ2-7	CASSFVVAGVREQYF	TGTGCCAGCAGCTTTGTGGTAGCGGGAGTCCGTGAGCAGTACTTC
-	TRBV5-1	many	TRBJ1-2	CASSLGGLDYGYTF	TGCGCCAGCAGCTTGGGGGGTCTCGACTATGGCTACACCTTC
-	TRBV20-1	-	TRBJ1-2	CSASQGRGYGYTF	TGCAGTGCTAGTCAGGGGCGCGGCTATGGCTACACCTTC
-	TRBV10-3	-	TRBJ2-5	CAISESPDLSETQYF	TGTGCCATCAGTGAGTCGCCAGATCTTTCGGAGACCCAGTACTTC
-	TRBV5-1	few	TRBJ2-3	CASSSLRANTDTQYF	TGCGCCAGCAGCTCCCTCCGGGCGAACACAGATACGCAGTATTTT
TRBD2	TRBV5-1	few	TRBJ2-1	CASSLELAGPEGLF	TGCGCCAGCAGCCTCGAACTAGCGGGACCCGAAGGGCTCTTC
-	TRBV20-1	many	TRBJ1-2	CSATRGARIGYTF	TGCAGTGCTACCCGGGGGGCACGAATTGGCTACACCTTC
-	TRBV5-1	many	TRBJ2-1	CASSLFGSSYNEQFF	TGCGCCAGCAGCTTGTTCGGCAGCTCCTACAATGAGCAGTTCTTC
-	TRBV5-1	few	TRBJ2-3	CASSLDDRTDTQYF	TGCGCCAGCAGCTTGGACGACCGCACAGATACGCAGTATTTT
-	TRBV20-1	-	TRBJ1-2	CSARPGTQYYGYTF	TGCAGTGCTCGTCCCGGGACACAATACTATGGCTACACCTTC
TRBD1	TRBV5-1	many	TRBJ1-1	CASSSTDRVVVNTEAFF	TGCGCCAGCAGCTCTACCGACAGGGTTGTCGTGAACACTGAAGCTTTCTTT
-	TRBV20-1	-	TRBJ2-3	CSAGAGTSTDTQYF	TGCAGTGCTGGAGCGGGTACTAGCACAGATACGCAGTATTTT
TRBD2	TRBV18	-	TRBJ2-3	CASSPFTSGSDTQYF	TGTGCCAGCTCACCCTTCACTAGCGGGAGTGATACGCAGTATTTT
-	TRBV20-1	-	TRBJ1-3	CSASSDSGNTIYF	TGCAGTGCTAGTTCCGACTCTGGAAACACCATATATTTT
-	TRBV10-3	many	TRBJ2-3	CAISEERVTQYF	TGTGCCATCAGTGAGGAGCGAGTCACGCAGTATTTT
-	TRBV14	-	TRBJ2-7	CASSQWDLSYEQYF	TGTGCCAGCAGCCAATGGGACCTCTCCTACGAGCAGTACTTC
-	TRBV5-1	many	TRBJ2-4	CASSLGGRAPLGIQYF	TGCGCCAGCAGCTTGGGGGGCCGGGCCCCTTTGGGCATTCAGTACTTC
-	TRBV7-2	few	TRBJ1-5	CASSLGFSSNQPQHF	TGTGCCAGCAGCCTGGGATTTTCGAGCAATCAGCCCCAGCATTTT
TRBD1	TRBV30	-	TRBJ2-2	CAWSVLDRGTGELFF	TGTGCCTGGAGTGTATTGGACAGGGGCACCGGGGAGCTGTTTTTT
TRBD2	TRBV5-1	few	TRBJ2-3	CASSPFSLLTSGPTDTQYF	TGCGCCAGCAGCCCCTTTTCCCTTCTGACTAGCGGCCCCACAGATACGCAGTATTTT
-	TRBV9	-	TRBJ1-3	CASSAQQGTGNTIYF	TGTGCCAGCAGCGCCCAACAGGGTACTGGAAACACCATATATTTT
-	TRBV6-2/TRBV6-3	few	TRBJ2-3	CASSYSTYTPTDTQYF	TGTGCCAGCAGTTACTCGACGTACACACCCACAGATACGCAGTATTTT